These 3 T cell receptor beta chains were sequenced from one sample in a study of T-cell memory formation after mild COVID-19. TCRdb used MiXCR to reprocess the 5' RACE reads, holding one entry per CDR3 protein. The sample has roughly 250,000 distinct CDR3 sequences; around 15% are singletons. The specimen sequenced was PBMCs or a T cell subset sorted from them (not recorded which). These receptors all come from a man between 18 and 35 years old who had mild COVID-19 (a few samples of this study predate the infection). Cell type and time point are not known.

In this sample, this clonotype turned up a few times. The chain carries TRBV14 and TRBJ2-1; TRBD1 agrees at 12 bases. V dropped 8 bases and J dropped 8; count of bases not matched to a gene: 7. CDR3 size: 14 residues. CDR1 is SGHDN and CDR2 is FVKESK in the germline V gene. The CDR3 reads CASGPGTGGHEQFF. Written as DNA, the CDR3 is TGTGCCAGCGGACCCGGGACAGGGGGCCATGAGCAGTTCTTC.

This clonotype appeared a few times. The rearrangement links TRBV15 to TRBJ1-1; D gene ambiguous. The CDR3 is 12 amino acids. Germline V gene lookup returns CDR1 LNHNV and CDR2 YYDKDF (reference sequence). V dropped 2 bases and J dropped 7 bases, with 8 bases sitting between them. The CDR3 DNA follows: TGTGCCACCAGCAGACCGGGATATGAAGCTTTCTTT. Amino acid sequence: CATSRPGYEAFF. Variable domain in full (rest from reference TRBV15 and TRBJ1-1): DAMVIQNPRYQVTQFGKPVTLSCSQTLNHNVMYWYQQKSSQAPKLLFHYYDKDFNNEADTPDNFQSRRPNTSFCFLDIRSPGLGDTAMYLCATSRPGYEAFFGQGTRLTVV.

The table lists this clonotype with many counts. The rearrangement links TRBV7-2 to TRBJ2-7; D perhaps matches TRBD2 (6 bases). The CDR3 extends over 14 amino acids. Per germline, CDR1 SGHTA and CDR2 FQGNSA. V gave up 7 bases and J gave up 3 bases, with 16 bases separating them. The CDR3 loop is CASTFSRTNYEQYF. In DNA form, the CDR3 reads TGTGCCAGCACCTTCTCCAGGACTAACTACGAGCAGTACTTC.